A selection of T cell receptor beta chains follows, all from one sample in a study of shared clonotypes between healthy human individuals. Here immunoSEQ multiplex PCR was the method, and the copy in TCRdb shows in-frame clones only, minus some. Here the sample spans roughly 500,000 clones, approximately 81% being singletons. The material sequenced was PBMCs. These receptors came from a middle-aged woman in good health. Some clones in this sample may be carry-over from other donors' samples. CDR3s include the opening cysteine and the closing phenylalanine or tryptophan. Each record gives: V gene, clone size, D gene, CDR3 length, J gene, CDR3 DNA, CDR3 protein. A D gene is named only where the DNA matches it firmly. Clone sizes are given selectively: once, few, many, or a class where the clone is expanded.

V: TRBV10-1
size: .
D: .
length: 13
J: TRBJ2-3
DNA: TGCGCCAGCAGTGAACAACGGGGAGATACGCAGTATTTT
CDR3: CASSEQRGDTQYF

V: TRBV27
size: .
D: .
length: 14
J: TRBJ2-3
DNA: TGTGCCAGCAGTCAAACAGGGCGGGTCGATACGCAGTATTTT
CDR3: CASSQTGRVDTQYF

V: TRBV2
size: .
D: .
length: 14
J: TRBJ1-1
DNA: TGTGCCAGCAGATCTGACAGCCAGAACACTGAAGCTTTCTTT
CDR3: CASRSDSQNTEAFF

V: TRBV27
size: .
D: .
length: 16
J: TRBJ1-5
DNA: TGTGCCAGCAGTTTAACGTTCCAGGGATGGGGTCAGCCCCAGCATTTT
CDR3: CASSLTFQGWGQPQHF

V: TRBV27
size: many
D: .
length: 17
J: TRBJ1-4
DNA: TGTGCCAGCACCCGGACTCATTCGGTCCTCGGCCGGGAAAAACTGTTTTTT
CDR3: CASTRTHSVLGREKLFF

V: TRBV30
size: .
D: TRBD2
length: 16
J: TRBJ2-1
DNA: TGTGCCTGGAGTGTATATCTAGCGGGAGTAGTGGATGAGCAGTTCTTC
CDR3: CAWSVYLAGVVDEQFF

V: TRBV5-1
size: .
D: TRBD1
length: 14
J: TRBJ2-2
DNA: TGCGCCAGCTACGGACAGGCGAACACCGGGGAGCTGTTTTTT
CDR3: CASYGQANTGELFF

V: TRBV2
size: .
D: .
length: 14
J: TRBJ2-4
DNA: TGTGCCAGTTTTTCGGGGACAGCCAAAAACATTCAGTACTTC
CDR3: CASFSGTAKNIQYF

V: TRBV5-4
size: .
D: .
length: 12
J: TRBJ2-7
DNA: TGTGCCAGCAGCCAGGGCGGTTACGAGCAGTACTTC
CDR3: CASSQGGYEQYF

V: TRBV10-1
size: .
D: TRBD2
length: 15
J: TRBJ2-3
DNA: TGCGCCAGCAGTGAGTCTAGCGGGGGCACAGATACGCAGTATTTT
CDR3: CASSESSGGTDTQYF

V: TRBV5-1
size: .
D: .
length: 16
J: TRBJ2-7
DNA: TGCGCCAGCAGCTCTTTTCTGGGGACGAGCTCCTACGAGCAGTACTTC
CDR3: CASSSFLGTSSYEQYF

V: TRBV18
size: .
D: TRBD1
length: 16
J: TRBJ2-3
DNA: TGTGCCAGCTCAGTTGGGCAGGGGGCGAGCACAGATACGCAGTATTTT
CDR3: CASSVGQGASTDTQYF

V: TRBV7-2
size: .
D: .
length: 13
J: TRBJ2-3
DNA: TGTGCCAGCAGCCCTGGCCGCACAGATACGCAGTATTTT
CDR3: CASSPGRTDTQYF

V: TRBV11-2
size: .
D: TRBD2
length: 15
J: TRBJ2-7
DNA: TGTGCCAGCAGCTTAGCGGAACTAGCGGGGTACGAGCAGTACTTC
CDR3: CASSLAELAGYEQYF

V: TRBV5-8
size: once
D: .
length: 15
J: TRBJ1-5
DNA: TGTGCCAGCAGTCGCGGGACCCTTAGCAATCAGCCCCAGCATTTT
CDR3: CASSRGTLSNQPQHF

V: TRBV5-5
size: .
D: .
length: 11
J: TRBJ2-7
DNA: TGTGCCAGCAGTTACAAATGGGAGCAGTACTTC
CDR3: CASSYKWEQYF

V: TRBV11-2
size: .
D: .
length: 16
J: TRBJ2-1
DNA: TGTGCCAGCAGCTTAGGCGGGGCCCAAGACTACAATGAGCAGTTCTTC
CDR3: CASSLGGAQDYNEQFF

V: TRBV7-3
size: .
D: TRBD2
length: 19
J: TRBJ2-5
DNA: TGTGCCAGCAGCTTAACCGGACTAGCGGGAGGGCCCCTAACAGAGACCCAGTACTTC
CDR3: CASSLTGLAGGPLTETQYF

V: TRBV6-6
size: .
D: TRBD1
length: 16
J: TRBJ1-3
DNA: TGTGCCAGCAGGGTACAGGGGATCCGCTCTGGAAACACCATATATTTT
CDR3: CASRVQGIRSGNTIYF

V: TRBV30
size: .
D: .
length: 12
J: TRBJ1-2
DNA: TGTGCCTGGAGTGTTACTCGGGATGGCTACACCTTC
CDR3: CAWSVTRDGYTF

V: TRBV5-1
size: .
D: .
length: 15
J: TRBJ2-1
DNA: TGCGCCAGCAGCTTGCGGGACTCCCTTGGGGAGGAGCAGTTCTTC
CDR3: CASSLRDSLGEEQFF

V: TRBV7-6
size: .
D: .
length: 12
J: TRBJ1-2
DNA: TGTGCCAGCAGCTTACCGAACAGGGAGTACACCTTC
CDR3: CASSLPNREYTF

V: TRBV7-2
size: .
D: .
length: 15
J: TRBJ2-5
DNA: TGTGCCAGCAGCCTCGCCGGACAGATCCAAGAGACCCAGTACTTC
CDR3: CASSLAGQIQETQYF

V: TRBV7-2
size: many
D: TRBD2
length: 17
J: TRBJ2-7
DNA: TGTGCCAGCAGCTTAGGGGGGAGGGAGCGGGAGGTCTACGAGCAGTACTTC
CDR3: CASSLGGREREVYEQYF

V: TRBV27
size: once
D: TRBD2
length: 14
J: TRBJ2-7
DNA: TGTGCCAGCAGCTTTAGCGGGAGGTCCCACGAGCAGTACTTC
CDR3: CASSFSGRSHEQYF

V: TRBV2
size: .
D: .
length: 15
J: TRBJ2-5
DNA: TGTGCCAGCAAATCACAGGGAGGGGGCAAAGAGACCCAGTACTTC
CDR3: CASKSQGGGKETQYF

V: TRBV28
size: .
D: TRBD2
length: 15
J: TRBJ2-1
DNA: TGTGCCAGCAGTTCGGCTAGCGGCAACTACAATGAGCAGTTCTTC
CDR3: CASSSASGNYNEQFF

V: TRBV16
size: .
D: .
length: 14
J: TRBJ2-7
DNA: TGTGCCAGCAGCCAATCGGTCCAAAACTACGAGCAGTACTTC
CDR3: CASSQSVQNYEQYF

V: TRBV7-3
size: .
D: TRBD2
length: 16
J: TRBJ2-1
DNA: TGTGCCAGCAGCTCCATTGGACTAGCGGGATTCAATGAGCAGTTCTTC
CDR3: CASSSIGLAGFNEQFF

V: TRBV7-4
size: many
D: .
length: 13
J: TRBJ1-5
DNA: TGTGCCAGCAGCGAAGAGGGGGGTCAGCCCCAGCATTTT
CDR3: CASSEEGGQPQHF

V: TRBV6-1
size: .
D: .
length: 15
J: TRBJ2-7
DNA: TGTGCCAGCAATGGGGCGGGACAGTTGCCCTACGAGCAGTACTTC
CDR3: CASNGAGQLPYEQYF

V: TRBV5-6
size: .
D: .
length: 16
J: TRBJ1-3
DNA: TGTGCCAGCAGCCCCCCGGGTAGGAGCTCTGGAAACACCATATATTTT
CDR3: CASSPPGRSSGNTIYF

V: TRBV9
size: many
D: .
length: 12
J: TRBJ1-2
DNA: TGTGCCAGCAGCGGAGAAGGGTGGGGCTACACCTTC
CDR3: CASSGEGWGYTF

V: TRBV6-6
size: .
D: .
length: 14
J: TRBJ2-2
DNA: TGTGCCAGCTCTAAGGGTGACAACACCGGGGAGCTGTTTTTT
CDR3: CASSKGDNTGELFF

V: TRBV28
size: .
D: .
length: 15
J: TRBJ2-1
DNA: TGTGCCAGCAGCCCGGTGGGGGTCCCCTACAATGAGCAGTTCTTC
CDR3: CASSPVGVPYNEQFF

V: TRBV6-5
size: .
D: TRBD1
length: 14
J: TRBJ1-2
DNA: TGTGCCAGCAGTTACCAGGGGGCGAGCTATGGCTACACCTTC
CDR3: CASSYQGASYGYTF

V: TRBV11-2
size: .
D: TRBD2
length: 14
J: TRBJ2-1
DNA: TGTGCCAGCACCTTAGCGGGAGTCTACAATGAGCAGTTCTTC
CDR3: CASTLAGVYNEQFF

V: TRBV5-1
size: .
D: TRBD2
length: 16
J: TRBJ2-1
DNA: TGCGCCAGCAGCATCCAGGGGACTAGCGGAGTGGATGAGCAGTTCTTC
CDR3: CASSIQGTSGVDEQFF

V: TRBV11-2
size: .
D: .
length: 14
J: TRBJ1-2
DNA: TGTGCCAGCAGTGTCACAGGGCCCAGCTATGGCTACACCTTC
CDR3: CASSVTGPSYGYTF

V: TRBV19
size: .
D: .
length: 14
J: TRBJ1-2
DNA: TGTGCCAGTAGTCCGAGGACGGTGAACTATGGCTACACCTTC
CDR3: CASSPRTVNYGYTF

V: TRBV2
size: few
D: .
length: 14
J: TRBJ2-2
DNA: TGTGCCAGCAGTGAAGGGGAACGGGTCGGGGAGCTGTTTTTT
CDR3: CASSEGERVGELFF

V: TRBV7-7
size: .
D: TRBD1
length: 15
J: TRBJ2-2
DNA: TGTGCCAGCAGCCCGACAGGGGCGGACACCGGGGAGCTGTTTTTT
CDR3: CASSPTGADTGELFF

V: TRBV14
size: .
D: TRBD2
length: 15
J: TRBJ2-2
DNA: TGTGCCAGCAGCCGACTAGCGGGGGCCACCGGGGAGCTGTTTTTT
CDR3: CASSRLAGATGELFF

V: TRBV25-1
size: .
D: TRBD1
length: 16
J: TRBJ2-1
DNA: TGTGCCAGCAGTGATGGTGAGGGGGCGGAAATTAATGAGCAGTTCTTC
CDR3: CASSDGEGAEINEQFF

V: TRBV7-3
size: .
D: TRBD2
length: 14
J: TRBJ2-7
DNA: TGTGCCAGCACCAATAGCGGGAGCAAGGAAGAGCAGTACTTC
CDR3: CASTNSGSKEEQYF

V: TRBV27
size: .
D: TRBD2
length: 15
J: TRBJ2-2
DNA: TGTGCCAGCAGTTCGAGCGGGAGGAACACCGGGGAGCTGTTTTTT
CDR3: CASSSSGRNTGELFF

V: TRBV15
size: .
D: .
length: 15
J: TRBJ2-7
DNA: TGTGCCACCAGCAGAGATGTCCAGCCCTCCTACGAGCAGTACTTC
CDR3: CATSRDVQPSYEQYF

V: TRBV11-2
size: .
D: .
length: 13
J: TRBJ2-7
DNA: TGTGCCAGCAGCTCCCCGAGCTCCTACGAGCAGTACTTC
CDR3: CASSSPSSYEQYF

V: TRBV18
size: .
D: .
length: 13
J: TRBJ1-5
DNA: TGTGCCAGCTCACCACCGGGGAGCCAGCCCCAGCATTTT
CDR3: CASSPPGSQPQHF

V: TRBV7-9
size: .
D: TRBD2
length: 15
J: TRBJ2-3
DNA: TGTGCCAGCAGCTTAGGGACTAGCGGAACAGATACGCAGTATTTT
CDR3: CASSLGTSGTDTQYF

V: TRBV7-3
size: .
D: .
length: 14
J: TRBJ2-6
DNA: TGTGCCAGCAGCTCGGGGCTTGGGGCCAACGTCCTGACTTTC
CDR3: CASSSGLGANVLTF

V: TRBV7-8
size: once
D: .
length: 18
J: TRBJ2-1
DNA: TGTGCCAGCAGCTTACGGATGCAGGGATGGGGGGTTAGCAATGAGCAGTTCTTC
CDR3: CASSLRMQGWGVSNEQFF

V: TRBV5-1
size: .
D: TRBD2
length: 15
J: TRBJ2-1
DNA: TGCGCCAGCAGCATCGGGCTAGCGGGGTACAATGAGCAGTTCTTC
CDR3: CASSIGLAGYNEQFF

V: TRBV4-1
size: many
D: TRBD2
length: 16
J: TRBJ2-1
DNA: TGCGCCAGCAGCCGGACACTAGCGGGGAACTACAATGAGCAGTTCTTC
CDR3: CASSRTLAGNYNEQFF

V: TRBV27
size: .
D: .
length: 14
J: TRBJ2-3
DNA: TGTGCCAGCAGTTTACTTGGACGCACAGATACGCAGTATTTT
CDR3: CASSLLGRTDTQYF

V: TRBV5-4
size: .
D: TRBD2
length: 15
J: TRBJ2-2
DNA: TGTGCCAGCAGCAAAAAGCGGGAGGATACCGGGGAGCTGTTTTTT
CDR3: CASSKKREDTGELFF

V: TRBV9
size: .
D: TRBD2
length: 17
J: TRBJ2-7
DNA: TGTGCCAGCAGCATTAGACTAGCGGATAGGAGCTCCTACGAGCAGTACTTC
CDR3: CASSIRLADRSSYEQYF

V: TRBV5-1
size: .
D: TRBD2
length: 15
J: TRBJ2-7
DNA: TGCGCCAGCAGCTTGAGAGGCGGGAGCGGGTACGAGCAGTACTTC
CDR3: CASSLRGGSGYEQYF

V: TRBV7-9
size: .
D: .
length: 12
J: TRBJ2-4
DNA: TGTGCCAGCAGCCGACTGGAAAACATTCAGTACTTC
CDR3: CASSRLENIQYF

V: TRBV4-1
size: .
D: .
length: 14
J: TRBJ2-7
DNA: TGCGCCAGCAGCGACCGGGACTGGACGAACGAGCAGTACTTC
CDR3: CASSDRDWTNEQYF